The sequence of this T cell receptor (beta chain) was determined in a study of T cells expressing NK-cell markers. At the level of the study: Eight donors were sequenced, of whom seven were HCMV-seropositive, while the remaining one was HCMV-seronegative.

Study-level points and caveats: Top CD8+ clonotypes included the dominant CD3+CD56+NKG2C+ clonotypes in roughly six donors.

No DNA is given; TCRdb re-called the 5' RACE reads and lists each CDR3 protein once. The sample's table shows about 460,000 distinct CDR3 sequences. On this clonotype: Its antigen is undetermined.

The CDR3 totals 15 residues. CDR1 is LNHDA and CDR2 is SQIVND in the germline V gene (reference sequence). Sequencing was done on a sample of blood T cells: a sorted CD56 or NKG2C T cell subset, CD4+ or CD8+ T cells, or bulk PBMC T cells (not recorded which). V and J are TRBV19 and TRBJ1-1; checking the TCRdb D call of TRBD1 is not possible without DNA. The sequence came from a woman between 45 and 65 years old in good health. CDR3 residues: CASSTGTRKNTEAFF.